A selection of T cell receptor beta chains follows, all from one sample in a study of control samples from healthy donors and cancer patients. The repertoire was sequenced with immunoSEQ multiplex PCR; TCRdb's copy has only in-frame clones and lacks some. Among over 70,000 clones listed, about 88% were seen once. Material: blood. Every receptor here comes from a woman aged 55-75 years in good health. The CDR3 runs from the conserved cysteine through the conserved F or W. D genes are given only for firm matches. Size is omitted from some rows. Given values are once, few, many or a class for expanded clones.

J,D,V,size,CDR3,DNA
TRBJ1-1,NA,TRBV18,NA,CASSLRGADTEAFF,TGTGCCAGCTCCCTCCGGGGGGCCGACACTGAAGCTTTCTTT
TRBJ1-3,NA,TRBV7-2,NA,CASSITGFSGNTIYF,TGTGCCAGCAGCATTACAGGCTTCTCTGGAAACACCATATATTTT
TRBJ1-3,NA,TRBV25-1,NA,CASALRSGNTIYF,TGTGCCAGCGCCCTGAGGTCTGGAAACACCATATATTTT
TRBJ1-1,NA,TRBV28,NA,CASSPMKANTEAFF,TGTGCCAGCAGTCCCATGAAGGCGAACACTGAAGCTTTCTTT
TRBJ1-2,NA,TRBV19,once,CASSIDRAYGYTF,TGTGCCAGTAGTATAGATCGGGCTTATGGCTACACCTTC
TRBJ1-4,NA,TRBV4-1,NA,CASSRLAGVEKLFF,TGCGCCAGCAGCCGCCTAGCCGGGGTTGAAAAACTGTTTTTT
TRBJ2-7,NA,TRBV21-1,few,CASSKEERQTTYEQYF,TGTGCCAGCAGCAAAGAGGAGAGACAGACTACCTACGAGCAGTACTTC
TRBJ1-1,TRBD1,TRBV4-1,few,CASARGPLPPTEAFF,TGCGCCAGCGCCAGGGGGCCCCTGCCCCCCACTGAAGCTTTCTTT
TRBJ2-2,TRBD1,TRBV5-1,NA,CASSVTGTGNAGELFF,TGCGCCAGCAGCGTAACCGGGACAGGGAACGCCGGGGAGCTGTTTTTT
TRBJ1-1,NA,TRBV6-5,NA,CASRGQLMNTEAFF,TGTGCCAGCAGGGGGCAGCTAATGAACACTGAAGCTTTCTTT
TRBJ1-1,NA,TRBV5-4,NA,CASSPDGQNTEAFF,TGTGCCAGCAGCCCCGATGGACAGAACACTGAAGCTTTCTTT
TRBJ2-1,TRBD1,TRBV11-3,few,CASSLGQGSYNEQFF,TGTGCCAGCAGCTTGGGACAGGGGTCCTACAATGAGCAGTTCTTC
TRBJ2-5,TRBD2,TRBV10-3,NA,CAISESRGSGAQETQYF,TGTGCCATCAGTGAGTCGAGAGGAAGCGGGGCCCAAGAGACCCAGTACTTC
TRBJ1-1,NA,TRBV3-1/TRBV3-2,NA,CASSQDPPGTEAFF,TGTGCCAGCAGCCAAGACCCCCCGGGGACTGAAGCTTTCTTT
TRBJ2-2,TRBD2,TRBV2,NA,CASRKGRAGTGELFF,TGTGCCAGCAGGAAGGGGAGGGCCGGGACCGGGGAGCTGTTTTTT
TRBJ1-1,TRBD1,TRBV6-5,NA,CASRPGQGNTEAFF,TGTGCCAGCAGACCGGGACAGGGGAACACTGAAGCTTTCTTT
TRBJ2-2,TRBD1,TRBV9,NA,CASSGKNDRGLNTGELFF,TGTGCCAGCAGCGGCAAAAACGACAGGGGATTGAACACCGGGGAGCTGTTTTTT
TRBJ2-1,NA,TRBV23-1,few,CASSRSGEQFF,TGCGCCAGCAGTCGTAGTGGTGAGCAGTTCTTC
TRBJ1-2,TRBD1,TRBV5-8,once,CASSWDSLSYTF,TGTGCCAGCAGCTGGGACAGTCTTAGCTACACCTTC
TRBJ1-6,NA,TRBV5-1,NA,CASSPLPGYNSPLHF,TGCGCCAGCAGCCCCTTGCCGGGATATAATTCACCCCTCCACTTT
TRBJ2-1,NA,TRBV19,NA,CASSTRTTGDEQFF,TGTGCCAGTAGTACCCGGACTACCGGGGATGAGCAGTTCTTC
TRBJ1-1,NA,TRBV14,NA,CASSQGGRAFF,TGTGCCAGCAGCCAAGGCGGCAGGGCTTTCTTT
TRBJ1-1,TRBD1,TRBV2,NA,CASSPDRGAEAFF,TGTGCCAGCAGTCCCGACAGGGGCGCTGAAGCTTTCTTT
TRBJ1-2,NA,TRBV19,NA,CASSTQHFGSVGYGYTF,TGTGCCAGTAGTACCCAACATTTCGGGTCGGTTGGCTATGGCTACACCTTC
TRBJ2-1,NA,TRBV5-4,NA,CASSLGGSPRDNEQFF,TGTGCCAGCAGCTTGGGGGGGAGCCCTCGGGACAATGAGCAGTTCTTC
TRBJ1-4,NA,TRBV29-1,NA,CSVNSGSGDF,TGCAGCGTTAATTCAGGGTCCGGGGATTTT
TRBJ2-2,TRBD2,TRBV10-2,NA,CASSDGLAGTGELFF,TGCGCCAGCAGTGATGGACTAGCGGGCACCGGGGAGCTGTTTTTT
TRBJ2-3,TRBD1,TRBV5-5,NA,CASSPRDRGLTDTQYF,TGTGCCAGCAGCCCCCGGGACAGGGGGCTTACAGATACGCAGTATTTT
TRBJ2-5,TRBD2,TRBV5-1,NA,CASSLAGTSEETQYF,TGCGCCAGCAGCTTGGCTGGGACTAGCGAAGAGACCCAGTACTTC